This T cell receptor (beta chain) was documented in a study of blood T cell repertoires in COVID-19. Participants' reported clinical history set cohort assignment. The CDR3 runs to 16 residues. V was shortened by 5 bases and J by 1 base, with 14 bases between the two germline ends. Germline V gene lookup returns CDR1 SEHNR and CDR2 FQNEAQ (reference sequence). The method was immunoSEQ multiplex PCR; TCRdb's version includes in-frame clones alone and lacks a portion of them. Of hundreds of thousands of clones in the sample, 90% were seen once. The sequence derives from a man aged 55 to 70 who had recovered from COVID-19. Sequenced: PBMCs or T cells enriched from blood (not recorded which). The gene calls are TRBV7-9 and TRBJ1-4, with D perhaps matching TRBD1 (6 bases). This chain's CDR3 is CASSAHRVETNEKLFF. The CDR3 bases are TGTGCCAGCAGCGCCCACAGGGTTGAAACTAATGAAAAACTGTTTTTT. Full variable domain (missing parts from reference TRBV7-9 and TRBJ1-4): DTGVSQNPRHKITKRGQNVTFRCDPISEHNRLYWYRQTLGQGPEFLTYFQNEAQLEKSRLLSDRFSAERPKGSFSTLEIQRTEQGDSAMYLCASSAHRVETNEKLFFGSGTQLSVL.